The sequence of this TCR beta chain was determined in a study of T cells in Graves' hyperthyroidism and ophthalmopathy. Amplification yielded TCR beta CDR3 regions, with RNA transcripts as the source. The HTBI set primed first-round TCR CDR3 RT-PCR. TCRdb reprocessed the multiplex PCR reads with MiXCR, giving one entry per CDR3 protein. The sample includes 250,000 to 400,000 distinct CDR3 sequences, roughly 15% seen only once; the top ten take 34%. The CDR3 extends over 16 amino acids. Germline CDR1 and CDR2: LNHDA and SQIVND (reference sequence). Trimming removed 5 bases at V and 0 bases at J, with 14 bases between. As to this clonotype: Antigen: not known.

Findings and caveats of the study: Ophthalmopathy got predicted by the model a median around 6.6 months before its onset.

This sequence joins TRBV19 and TRBJ2-1; no definite D call. The sample was blood. The sequence was collected from a woman aged 40 to 50 with Graves' ophthalmopathy. CDR3 residues: CASSGGSSTSYNEQFF. CDR3 coding DNA: TGTGCCAGTAGTGGTGGCTCCTCGACCTCCTACAATGAGCAGTTCTTC.